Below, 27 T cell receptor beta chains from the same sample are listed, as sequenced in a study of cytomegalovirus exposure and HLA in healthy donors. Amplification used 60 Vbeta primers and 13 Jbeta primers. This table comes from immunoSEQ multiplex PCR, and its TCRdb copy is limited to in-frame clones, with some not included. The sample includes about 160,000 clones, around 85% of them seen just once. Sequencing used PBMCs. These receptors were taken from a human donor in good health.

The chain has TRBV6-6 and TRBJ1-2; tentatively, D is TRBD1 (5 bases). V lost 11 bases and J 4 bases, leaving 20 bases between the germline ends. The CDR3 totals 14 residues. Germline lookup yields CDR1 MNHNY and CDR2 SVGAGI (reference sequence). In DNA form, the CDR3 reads TGTGCCGGCCATTCGGGGGGAGGGTCCTATGGCTACACCTTC. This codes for CAGHSGGGSYGYTF.

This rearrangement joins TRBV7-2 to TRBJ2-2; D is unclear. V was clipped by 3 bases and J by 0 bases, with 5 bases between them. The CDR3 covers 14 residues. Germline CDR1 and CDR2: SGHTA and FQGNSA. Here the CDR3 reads CASSLQANTGELFF. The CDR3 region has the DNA TGTGCCAGCAGCTTGCAGGCGAACACCGGGGAGCTGTTTTTT.

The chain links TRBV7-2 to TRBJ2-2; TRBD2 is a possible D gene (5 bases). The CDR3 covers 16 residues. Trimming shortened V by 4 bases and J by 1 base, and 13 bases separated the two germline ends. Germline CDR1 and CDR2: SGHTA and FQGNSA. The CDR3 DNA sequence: TGTGCCAGCAGCTCCCCGAGGGCGGGGAACACCGGGGAGCTGTTTTTT. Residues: CASSSPRAGNTGELFF.

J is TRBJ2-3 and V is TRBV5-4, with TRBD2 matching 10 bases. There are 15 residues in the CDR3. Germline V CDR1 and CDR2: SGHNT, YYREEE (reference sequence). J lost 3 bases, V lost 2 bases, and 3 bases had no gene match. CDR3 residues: CASSLAGGLTDTQYF. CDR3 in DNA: TGTGCCAGCAGCTTAGCGGGAGGGTTGACAGATACGCAGTATTTT.

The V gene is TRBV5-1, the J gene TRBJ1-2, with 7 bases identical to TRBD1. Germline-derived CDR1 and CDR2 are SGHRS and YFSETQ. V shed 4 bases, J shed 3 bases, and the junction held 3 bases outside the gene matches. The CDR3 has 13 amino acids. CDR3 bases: TGCGCCAGCAGCCGTGGACAGGACTATGGCTACACCTTC. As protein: CASSRGQDYGYTF.

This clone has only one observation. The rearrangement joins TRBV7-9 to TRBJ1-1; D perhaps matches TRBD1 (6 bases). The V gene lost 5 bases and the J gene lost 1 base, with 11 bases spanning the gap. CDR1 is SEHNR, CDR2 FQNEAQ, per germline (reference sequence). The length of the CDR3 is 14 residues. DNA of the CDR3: TGTGCCAGCAGCCCCACGGACAGGAACACTGAAGCTTTCTTT. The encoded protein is CASSPTDRNTEAFF.

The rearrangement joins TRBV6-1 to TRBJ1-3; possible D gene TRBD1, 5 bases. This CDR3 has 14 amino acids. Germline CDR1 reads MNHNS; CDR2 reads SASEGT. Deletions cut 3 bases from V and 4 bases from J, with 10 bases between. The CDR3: CASSDGGVGNTIYF. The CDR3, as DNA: TGTGCCAGCAGTGACGGAGGGGTCGGAAACACCATATATTTT.

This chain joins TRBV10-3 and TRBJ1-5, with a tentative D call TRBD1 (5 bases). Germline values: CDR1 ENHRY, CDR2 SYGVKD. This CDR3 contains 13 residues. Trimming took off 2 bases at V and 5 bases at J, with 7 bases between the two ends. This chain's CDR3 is CAISEDRYQPQHF. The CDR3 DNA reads TGTGCCATCAGTGAGGACAGATATCAGCCCCAGCATTTT.

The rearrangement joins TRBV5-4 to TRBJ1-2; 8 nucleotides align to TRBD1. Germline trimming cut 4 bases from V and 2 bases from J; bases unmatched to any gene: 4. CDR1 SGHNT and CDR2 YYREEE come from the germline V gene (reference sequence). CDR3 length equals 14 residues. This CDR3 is CASSPDRANYGYTF. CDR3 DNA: TGTGCCAGCAGCCCGGACAGGGCAAACTATGGCTACACCTTC.

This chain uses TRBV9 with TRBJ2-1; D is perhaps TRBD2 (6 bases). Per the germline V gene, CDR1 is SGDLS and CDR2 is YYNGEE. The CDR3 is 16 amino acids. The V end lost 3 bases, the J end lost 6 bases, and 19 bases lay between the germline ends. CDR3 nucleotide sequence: TGTGCCAGCAGCGCTTCAGGAGCGGGCCTCCCCAATGAGCAGTTCTTC. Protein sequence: CASSASGAGLPNEQFF.

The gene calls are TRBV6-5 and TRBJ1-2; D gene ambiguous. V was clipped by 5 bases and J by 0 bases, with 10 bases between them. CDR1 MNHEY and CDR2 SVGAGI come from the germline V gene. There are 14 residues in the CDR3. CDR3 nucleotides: TGTGCCAGCAGTGAGGTTGGAGCTAACTATGGCTACACCTTC. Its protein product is CASSEVGANYGYTF.

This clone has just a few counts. The CDR3 protein is CASSLPGRAYGYTF. CDR3 sequence (DNA): TGTGCCAGCAGCTTGCCGGGCAGGGCCTATGGCTACACCTTC. The chain uses TRBV5-6 and TRBJ1-2; D might be TRBD1 (5 bases). Germline V gene data show CDR1 as SGHDT and CDR2 as YYEEEE. This CDR3 spans 14 amino acids. V dropped 1 base and J dropped 4 bases, with 11 bases sitting between them.

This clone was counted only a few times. This CDR3 reads CASRTAMNTEAFF. CDR3 sequence (DNA): TGTGCCAGCAGGACAGCTATGAACACTGAAGCTTTCTTT. The chain joins TRBV6-1 to TRBJ1-1; weak D call: TRBD1 (5 bases). CDR3 size: 13 residues. The V end lost 6 bases, the J end lost 0 bases, and 8 bases lay between the germline ends. Germline CDR1 and CDR2: MNHNS and SASEGT.

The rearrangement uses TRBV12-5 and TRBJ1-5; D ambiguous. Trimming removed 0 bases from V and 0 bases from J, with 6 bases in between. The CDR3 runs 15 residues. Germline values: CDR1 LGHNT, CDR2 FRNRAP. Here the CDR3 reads CASGLVRDSNQPQHF. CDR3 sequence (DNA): TGTGCTAGTGGTTTGGTTAGAGATAGCAATCAGCCCCAGCATTTT.

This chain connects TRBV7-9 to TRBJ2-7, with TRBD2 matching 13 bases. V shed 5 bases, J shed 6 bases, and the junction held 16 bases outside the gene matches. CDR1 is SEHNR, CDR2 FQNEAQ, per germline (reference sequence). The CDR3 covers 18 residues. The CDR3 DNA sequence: TGTGCCAGCAGCCAAGAGCTTATGTTACTAGCGGGGGGGCGCGAGCAGTACTTC. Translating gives CASSQELMLLAGGREQYF. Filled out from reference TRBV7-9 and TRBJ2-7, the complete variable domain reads DTGVSQNPRHKITKRGQNVTFRCDPISEHNRLYWYRQTLGQGPEFLTYFQNEAQLEKSRLLSDRFSAERPKGSFSTLEIQRTEQGDSAMYLCASSQELMLLAGGREQYFGPGTRLTVT.

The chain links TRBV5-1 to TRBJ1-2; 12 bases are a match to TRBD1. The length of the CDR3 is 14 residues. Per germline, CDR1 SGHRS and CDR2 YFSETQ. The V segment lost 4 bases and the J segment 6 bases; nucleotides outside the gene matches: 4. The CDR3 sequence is CASSPGQGADGYTF. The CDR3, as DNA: TGCGCCAGCAGCCCGGGACAGGGGGCGGATGGCTACACCTTC.

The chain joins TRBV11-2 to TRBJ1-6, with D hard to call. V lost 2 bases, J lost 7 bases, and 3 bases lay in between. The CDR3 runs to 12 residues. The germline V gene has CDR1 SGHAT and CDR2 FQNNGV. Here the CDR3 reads CASSLQNSPLHF. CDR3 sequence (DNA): TGTGCCAGCAGCTTACAAAATTCACCCCTCCACTTT.

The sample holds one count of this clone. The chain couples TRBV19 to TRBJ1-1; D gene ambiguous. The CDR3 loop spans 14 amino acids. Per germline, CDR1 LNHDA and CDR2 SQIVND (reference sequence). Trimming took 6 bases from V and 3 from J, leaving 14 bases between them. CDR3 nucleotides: TGTGCCAGTAGCGAGGGATTGCAGGACACTGAAGCTTTCTTT. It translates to CASSEGLQDTEAFF. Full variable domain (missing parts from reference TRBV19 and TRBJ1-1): DGGITQSPKYLFRKEGQNVTLSCEQNLNHDAMYWYRQDPGQGLRLIYYSQIVNDFQKGDIAEGYSVSREKKESFPLTVTSAQKNPTAFYLCASSEGLQDTEAFFGQGTRLTVV.

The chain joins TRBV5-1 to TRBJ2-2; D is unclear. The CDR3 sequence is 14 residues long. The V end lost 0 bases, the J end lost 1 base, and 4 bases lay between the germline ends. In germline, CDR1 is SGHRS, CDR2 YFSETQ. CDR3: CASSLGENTGELFF. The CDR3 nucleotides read TGCGCCAGCAGCTTGGGAGAGAACACCGGGGAGCTGTTTTTT.

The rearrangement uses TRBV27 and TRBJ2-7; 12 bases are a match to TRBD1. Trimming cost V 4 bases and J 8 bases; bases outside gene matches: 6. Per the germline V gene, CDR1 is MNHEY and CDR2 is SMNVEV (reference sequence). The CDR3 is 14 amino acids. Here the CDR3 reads CASSYGTGGFKQYF. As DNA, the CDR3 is TGTGCCAGCAGTTACGGGACAGGGGGCTTTAAGCAGTACTTC.

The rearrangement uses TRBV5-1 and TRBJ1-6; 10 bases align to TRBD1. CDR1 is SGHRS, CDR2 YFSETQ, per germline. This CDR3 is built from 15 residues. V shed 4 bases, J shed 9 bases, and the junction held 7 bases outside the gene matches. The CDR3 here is CASSPRTGGGSPLHF. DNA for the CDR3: TGCGCCAGCAGCCCCAGGACAGGGGGGGGTTCACCCCTCCACTTT. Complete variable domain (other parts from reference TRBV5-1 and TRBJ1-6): KAGVTQTPRYLIKTRGQQVTLSCSPISGHRSVSWYQQTPGQGLQFLFEYFSETQRNKGNFPGRFSGRQFSNSRSEMNVSTLELGDSALYLCASSPRTGGGSPLHFGNGTRLTVT.

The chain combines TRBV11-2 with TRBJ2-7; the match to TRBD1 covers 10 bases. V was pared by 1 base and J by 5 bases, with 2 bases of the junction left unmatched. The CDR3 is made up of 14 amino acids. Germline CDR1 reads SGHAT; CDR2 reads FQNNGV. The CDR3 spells CASSLVGQGNEQYF. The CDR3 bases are TGTGCCAGCAGCTTAGTGGGACAGGGGAACGAGCAGTACTTC.

Here the CDR3 DNA reads TGCGCCAGCAGCCAAGCCGGGACAGGGGTTTATTCACCCCTCCACTTT. This encodes CASSQAGTGVYSPLHF. The chain recombines TRBV4-1 with TRBJ1-6; 10 nucleotides match TRBD1. Germline V gene data show CDR1 as MGHRA and CDR2 as YSYEKL. The CDR3 is made up of 16 amino acids. V trimming: 1 base; J trimming: 8 bases; junction bases outside the gene matches: 5.

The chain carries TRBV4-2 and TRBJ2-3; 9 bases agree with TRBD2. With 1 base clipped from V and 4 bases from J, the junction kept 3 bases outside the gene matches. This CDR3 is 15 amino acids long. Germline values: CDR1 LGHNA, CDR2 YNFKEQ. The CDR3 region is CASSQGGLAADTQYF. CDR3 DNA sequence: TGTGCCAGCAGCCAAGGGGGACTAGCTGCAGATACGCAGTATTTT.

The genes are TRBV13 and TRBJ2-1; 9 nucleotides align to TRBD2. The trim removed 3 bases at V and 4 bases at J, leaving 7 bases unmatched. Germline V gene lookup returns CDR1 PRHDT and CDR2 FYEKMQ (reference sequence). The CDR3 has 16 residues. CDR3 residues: CASSFPGAGGYNEQFF. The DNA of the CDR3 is TGTGCCAGCAGCTTTCCGGGGGCGGGGGGGTACAATGAGCAGTTCTTC.

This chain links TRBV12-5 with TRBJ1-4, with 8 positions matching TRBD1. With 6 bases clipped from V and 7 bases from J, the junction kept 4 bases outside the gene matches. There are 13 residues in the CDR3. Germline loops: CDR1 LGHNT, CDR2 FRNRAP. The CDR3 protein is CASGNRGFEKLFF. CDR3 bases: TGTGCTAGTGGAAACAGGGGGTTTGAAAAACTGTTTTTT. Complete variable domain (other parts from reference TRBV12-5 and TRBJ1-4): DARVTQTPRHKVTEMGQEVTMRCQPILGHNTVFWYRQTMMQGLELLAYFRNRAPLDDSGMPKDRFSAEMPDATLATLKIQPSEPRDSAVYFCASGNRGFEKLFFGSGTQLSVL.

The CDR3 DNA is TGCGCCAGCAGCCAAGTGTATCGAGGCCTCGATGGCTACACCTTC. Translation gives CASSQVYRGLDGYTF. The V call is TRBV4-3, the J call TRBJ1-2; D uncertain. This CDR3 has 15 residues. The germline gives CDR1 LGHNA, CDR2 YSLEER. Deletions cut 1 base from V and 6 bases from J, with 15 bases between.